This T cell receptor (beta chain) is drawn from a study of human T cells and chemical hapten exposure. Overall study context: Weekly administration of diphenylcyclopropenone to the scalp of patients continued throughout the roughly 26-week study. Application of 0.01% DPC to the upper back was done by patch test, with a reading at 6 days.

Time point noted: patch test 2, 6 weeks after DPC sensitization. Treatment in this sample: therapeutic diphenylcyclopropenone sensitization with weekly scalp DPC. In its sample, this clonotype was seen a few times. In TCRdb, the RACE reads were re-called with MiXCR into one record per CDR3 protein. The repertoire holds about 380,000 distinct CDR3 sequences, with 6% to 7% as singletons. Germline lookup yields CDR1 SGHTA and CDR2 FQGTGA. Deletions cut 3 bases from V and 6 bases from J, with 12 bases between. This CDR3 has 13 residues. The sequencing here drew on whole blood, taken in connection with sensitization to the hapten diphenylcyclopropenone (DPC). The rearrangement joins TRBV7-3 to TRBJ2-7; possibly TRBD2 for D (6 bases). The TCR comes from a woman under 30 with alopecia areata. Some clones in this sample may be carry-over from other donors' samples. CDR3: CASSLWGEGEQYF. The CDR3 region has the DNA TGTGCCAGCAGCTTGTGGGGGGAAGGCGAGCAGTACTTC.